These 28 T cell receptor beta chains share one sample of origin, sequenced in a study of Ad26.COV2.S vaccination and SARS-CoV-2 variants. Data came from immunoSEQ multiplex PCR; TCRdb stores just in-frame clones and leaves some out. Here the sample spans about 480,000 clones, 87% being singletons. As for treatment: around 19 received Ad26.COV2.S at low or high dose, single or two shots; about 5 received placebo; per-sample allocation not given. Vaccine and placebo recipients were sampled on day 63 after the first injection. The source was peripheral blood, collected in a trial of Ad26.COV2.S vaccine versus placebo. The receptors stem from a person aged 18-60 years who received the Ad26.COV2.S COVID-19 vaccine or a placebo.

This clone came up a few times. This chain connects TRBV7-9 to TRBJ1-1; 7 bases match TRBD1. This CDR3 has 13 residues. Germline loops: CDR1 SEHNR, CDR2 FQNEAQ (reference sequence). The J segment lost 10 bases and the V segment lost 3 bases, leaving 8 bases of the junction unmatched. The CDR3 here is CASSLTGRLGAFF. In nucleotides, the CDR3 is TGTGCCAGCAGCTTGACAGGGCGGCTCGGAGCTTTCTTT.

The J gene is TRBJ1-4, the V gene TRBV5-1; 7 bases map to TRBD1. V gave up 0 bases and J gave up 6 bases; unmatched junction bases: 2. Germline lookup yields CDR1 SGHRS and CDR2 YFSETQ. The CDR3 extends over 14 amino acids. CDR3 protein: CASSLGDRYEKLFF. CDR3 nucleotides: TGCGCCAGCAGCTTGGGGGACAGATATGAAAAACTGTTTTTT.

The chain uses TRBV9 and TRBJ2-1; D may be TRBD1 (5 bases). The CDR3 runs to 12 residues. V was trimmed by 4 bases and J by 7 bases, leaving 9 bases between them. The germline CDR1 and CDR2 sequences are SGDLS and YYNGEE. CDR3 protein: CASSQGRNEQFF. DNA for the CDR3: TGTGCCAGCAGCCAGGGTCGGAATGAGCAGTTCTTC.

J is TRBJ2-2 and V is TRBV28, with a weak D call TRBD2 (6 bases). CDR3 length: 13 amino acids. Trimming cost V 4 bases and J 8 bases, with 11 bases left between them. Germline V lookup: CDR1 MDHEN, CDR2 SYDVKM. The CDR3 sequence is CASSSSGRGELFF. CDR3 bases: TGTGCCAGCAGTTCATCAGGGAGGGGGGAGCTGTTTTTT.

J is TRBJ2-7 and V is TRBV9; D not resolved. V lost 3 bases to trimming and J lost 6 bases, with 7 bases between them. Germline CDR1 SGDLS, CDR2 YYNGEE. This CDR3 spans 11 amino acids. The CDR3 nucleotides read TGTGCCAGCAGCGGAGTCGGCGAGCAGTACTTC. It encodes CASSGVGEQYF. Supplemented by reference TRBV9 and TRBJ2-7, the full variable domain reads DSGVTQTPKHLITATGQRVTLRCSPRSGDLSVYWYQQSLDQGLQFLIQYYNGEERAKGNILERFSAQQFPDLHSELNLSSLELGDSALYFCASSGVGEQYFGPGTRLTVT.

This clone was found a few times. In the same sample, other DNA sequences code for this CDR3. The CDR3 protein is CASSLSTDTQYF. As DNA, the CDR3 is TGTGCCAGCAGCTTAAGCACAGATACGCAGTATTTT. This rearrangement joins TRBV7-2 to TRBJ2-3, with D unclear. The CDR3 runs to 12 residues. Germline-derived CDR1 and CDR2 are SGHTA and FQGNSA. V lost 2 bases and J lost 0, with 0 bases in between.

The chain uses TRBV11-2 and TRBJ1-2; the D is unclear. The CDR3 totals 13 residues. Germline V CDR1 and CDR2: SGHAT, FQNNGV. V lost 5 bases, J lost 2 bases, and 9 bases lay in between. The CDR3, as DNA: TGTGCCAGCAGCAAAGGGAGCAACTATGGCTACACCTTC. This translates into CASSKGSNYGYTF.

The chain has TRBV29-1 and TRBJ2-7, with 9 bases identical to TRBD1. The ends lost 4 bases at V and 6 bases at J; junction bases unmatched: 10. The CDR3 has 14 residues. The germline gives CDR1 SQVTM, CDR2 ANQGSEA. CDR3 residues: CSVAKGGTGSEQYF. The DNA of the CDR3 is TGCAGCGTTGCCAAAGGGGGGACAGGGAGCGAGCAGTACTTC.

CDR3 bases: TGTGCCTGGGAGCTTAATGAAAAACTGTTTTTT. Amino acids: CAWELNEKLFF. This chain connects TRBV30 to TRBJ1-4; D is uncertain. Germline V gives CDR1 GTSNPN, CDR2 SVGIG (reference sequence). The CDR3 has 11 residues. Deletions cut 5 bases from V and 4 bases from J, with 5 bases between.

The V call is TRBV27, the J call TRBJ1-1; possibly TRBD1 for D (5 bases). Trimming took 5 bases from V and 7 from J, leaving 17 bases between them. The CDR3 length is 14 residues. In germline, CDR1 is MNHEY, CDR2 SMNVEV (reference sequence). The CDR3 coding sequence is TGTGCCAGCAGTGGCCACCGGGGGAAAGTTGAAGCTTTCTTT. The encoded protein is CASSGHRGKVEAFF.

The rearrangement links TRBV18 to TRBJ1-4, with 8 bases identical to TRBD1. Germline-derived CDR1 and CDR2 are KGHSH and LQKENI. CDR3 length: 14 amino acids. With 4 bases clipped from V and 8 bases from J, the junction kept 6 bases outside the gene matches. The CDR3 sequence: CASSLRQGPEKLFF. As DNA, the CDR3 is TGTGCCAGCTCACTCCGACAGGGGCCAGAAAAACTGTTTTTT.

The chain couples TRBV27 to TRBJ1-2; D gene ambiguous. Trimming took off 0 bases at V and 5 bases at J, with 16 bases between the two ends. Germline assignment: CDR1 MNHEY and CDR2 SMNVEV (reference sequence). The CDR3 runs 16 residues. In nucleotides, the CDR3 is TGTGCCAGCAGTTTATCCAAATCGGGCCGCAGATATGGCTACACCTTC. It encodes CASSLSKSGRRYGYTF.

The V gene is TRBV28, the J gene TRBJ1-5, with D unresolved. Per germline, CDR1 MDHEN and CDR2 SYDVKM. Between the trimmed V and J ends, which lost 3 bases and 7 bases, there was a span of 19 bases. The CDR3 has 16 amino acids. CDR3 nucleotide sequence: TGTGCCAGCAGTTTTAGGCAGGAGTCTTTCAAGCAGCCCCAGCATTTT. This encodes CASSFRQESFKQPQHF. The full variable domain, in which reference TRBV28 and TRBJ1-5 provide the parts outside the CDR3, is DVKVTQSSRYLVKRTGEKVFLECVQDMDHENMFWYRQDPGLGLRLIYFSYDVKMKEKGDIPEGYSVSREKKERFSLILESASTNQTSMYLCASSFRQESFKQPQHFGDGTRLSIL.

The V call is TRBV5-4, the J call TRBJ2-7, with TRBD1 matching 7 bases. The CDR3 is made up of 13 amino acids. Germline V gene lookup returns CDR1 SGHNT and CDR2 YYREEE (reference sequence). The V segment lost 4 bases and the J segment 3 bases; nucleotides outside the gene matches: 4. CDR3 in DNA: TGTGCCAGCAGCCCAGGGGGTAACTACGAGCAGTACTTC. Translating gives CASSPGGNYEQYF.

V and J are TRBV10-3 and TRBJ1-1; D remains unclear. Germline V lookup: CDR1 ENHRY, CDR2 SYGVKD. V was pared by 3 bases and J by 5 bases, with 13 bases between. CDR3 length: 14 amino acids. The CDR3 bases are TGTGCCATCAGTGACTCACGGAGGATAACTGAAGCTTTCTTT. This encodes CAISDSRRITEAFF.

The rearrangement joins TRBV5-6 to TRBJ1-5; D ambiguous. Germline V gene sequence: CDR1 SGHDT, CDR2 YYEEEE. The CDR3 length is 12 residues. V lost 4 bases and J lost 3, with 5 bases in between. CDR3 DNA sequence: TGTGCCAGCAGCCGAATCAATCAGCCCCAGCATTTT. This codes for CASSRINQPQHF.

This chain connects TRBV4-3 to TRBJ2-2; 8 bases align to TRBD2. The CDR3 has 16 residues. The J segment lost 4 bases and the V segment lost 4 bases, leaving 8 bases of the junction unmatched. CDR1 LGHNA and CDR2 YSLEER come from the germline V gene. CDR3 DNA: TGCGCCAGCAGCCGCCTAGCGGGTTTGGGCACCGGGGAGCTGTTTTTT. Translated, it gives CASSRLAGLGTGELFF.

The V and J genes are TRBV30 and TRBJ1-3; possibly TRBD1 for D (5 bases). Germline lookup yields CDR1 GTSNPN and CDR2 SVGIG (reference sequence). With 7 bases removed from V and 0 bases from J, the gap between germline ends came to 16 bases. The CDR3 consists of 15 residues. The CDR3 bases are TGTGCCTCCTCCGGGACGGCAAACTCTGGAAACACCATATATTTT. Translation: CASSGTANSGNTIYF.

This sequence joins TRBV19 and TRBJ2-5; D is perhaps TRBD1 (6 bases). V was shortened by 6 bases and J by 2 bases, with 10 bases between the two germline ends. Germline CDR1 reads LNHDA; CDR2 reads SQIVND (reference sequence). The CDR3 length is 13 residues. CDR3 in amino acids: CASRTQGQETQYF. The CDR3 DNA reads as TGTGCCAGTAGGACCCAGGGGCAAGAGACCCAGTACTTC. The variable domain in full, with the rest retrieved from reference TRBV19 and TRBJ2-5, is DGGITQSPKYLFRKEGQNVTLSCEQNLNHDAMYWYRQDPGQGLRLIYYSQIVNDFQKGDIAEGYSVSREKKESFPLTVTSAQKNPTAFYLCASRTQGQETQYFGPGTRLLVL.

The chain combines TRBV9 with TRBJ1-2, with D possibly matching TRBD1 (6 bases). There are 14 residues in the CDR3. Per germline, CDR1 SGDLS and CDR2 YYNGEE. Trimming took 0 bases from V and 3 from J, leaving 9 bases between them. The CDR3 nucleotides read TGTGCCAGCAGCGTAGGGGGGGCTTACTATGGCTACACCTTC. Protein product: CASSVGGAYYGYTF.

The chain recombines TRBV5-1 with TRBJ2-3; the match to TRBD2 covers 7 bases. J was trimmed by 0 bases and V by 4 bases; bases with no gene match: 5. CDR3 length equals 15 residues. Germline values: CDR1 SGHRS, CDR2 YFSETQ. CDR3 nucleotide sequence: TGCGCCAGCAGCCCAGCGGGGCTTAGCACAGATACGCAGTATTTT. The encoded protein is CASSPAGLSTDTQYF. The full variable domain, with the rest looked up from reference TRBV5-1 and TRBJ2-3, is KAGVTQTPRYLIKTRGQQVTLSCSPISGHRSVSWYQQTPGQGLQFLFEYFSETQRNKGNFPGRFSGRQFSNSRSEMNVSTLELGDSALYLCASSPAGLSTDTQYFGPGTRLTVL.

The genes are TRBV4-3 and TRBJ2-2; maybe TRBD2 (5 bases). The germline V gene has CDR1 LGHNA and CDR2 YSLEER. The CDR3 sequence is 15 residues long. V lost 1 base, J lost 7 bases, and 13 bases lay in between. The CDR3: CASSQGPNGIGELFF. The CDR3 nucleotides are TGCGCCAGCAGCCAAGGTCCAAACGGGATCGGGGAGCTGTTTTTT.

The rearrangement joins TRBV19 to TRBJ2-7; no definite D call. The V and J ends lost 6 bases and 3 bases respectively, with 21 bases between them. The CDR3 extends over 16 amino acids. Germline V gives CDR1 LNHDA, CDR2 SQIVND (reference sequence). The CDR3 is CASRASSGYPLYEQYF. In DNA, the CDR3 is TGTGCCAGTAGGGCGTCCAGTGGCTACCCGCTCTACGAGCAGTACTTC.

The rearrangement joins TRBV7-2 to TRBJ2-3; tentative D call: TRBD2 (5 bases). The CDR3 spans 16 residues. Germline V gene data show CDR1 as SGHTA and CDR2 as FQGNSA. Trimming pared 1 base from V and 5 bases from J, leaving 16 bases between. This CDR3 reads CASSLEASLYEDTQYF. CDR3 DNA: TGTGCCAGCAGCTTAGAGGCTAGCTTGTACGAAGATACGCAGTATTTT.

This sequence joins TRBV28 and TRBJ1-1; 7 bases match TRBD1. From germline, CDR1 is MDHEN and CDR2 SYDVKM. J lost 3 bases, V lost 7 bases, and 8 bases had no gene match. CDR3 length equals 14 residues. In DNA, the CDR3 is TGTGCCAGCATAGGGGGCAGCCGGGACACTGAAGCTTTCTTT. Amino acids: CASIGGSRDTEAFF.

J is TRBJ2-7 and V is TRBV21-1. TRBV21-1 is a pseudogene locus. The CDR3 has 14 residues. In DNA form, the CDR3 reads TGTGCCAGCAGCAAAGGGATAGTCCCCTACGAGCAGTACTTC. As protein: CASSKGIVPYEQYF.

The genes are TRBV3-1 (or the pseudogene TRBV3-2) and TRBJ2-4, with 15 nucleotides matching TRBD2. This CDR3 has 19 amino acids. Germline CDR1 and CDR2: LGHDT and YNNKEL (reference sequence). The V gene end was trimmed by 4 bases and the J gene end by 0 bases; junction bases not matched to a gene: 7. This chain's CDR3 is CASSPGLAGGGLAKNIQYF. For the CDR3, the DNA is TGTGCCAGCAGCCCCGGACTAGCGGGAGGGGGACTAGCCAAAAACATTCAGTACTTC.

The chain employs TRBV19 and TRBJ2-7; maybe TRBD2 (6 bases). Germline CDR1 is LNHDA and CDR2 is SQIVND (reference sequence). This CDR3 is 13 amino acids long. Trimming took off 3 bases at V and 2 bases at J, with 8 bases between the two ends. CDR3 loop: CASSMRGAYEQYF. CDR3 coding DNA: TGTGCCAGTAGTATGCGCGGGGCCTACGAGCAGTACTTC. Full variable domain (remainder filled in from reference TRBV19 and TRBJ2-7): DGGITQSPKYLFRKEGQNVTLSCEQNLNHDAMYWYRQDPGQGLRLIYYSQIVNDFQKGDIAEGYSVSREKKESFPLTVTSAQKNPTAFYLCASSMRGAYEQYFGPGTRLTVT.